This T cell receptor (beta chain) came from a study of blood T cell repertoires in COVID-19. Looking at the study overall: Acute and convalescent COVID-19 samples came from the United States, Italy and Spain. PBMCs, B-cell-depleted T cells, or T cells provided the cDNA or gDNA that made up the material.

V shed 0 bases, J shed 2 bases, and the junction held 4 bases outside the gene matches. Looked up from germline, CDR1 is SGHTA and CDR2 is FQGNSA. The CDR3 is made up of 15 amino acids. Authors' analysis steps: The assay estimated nucleated cells by amplifying reference gene primers. Using immunoSEQ multiplex PCR, the repertoire was profiled, and TCRdb retains in-frame clones only, with some absent. V and J calls plus clone size are reproduced from that table; the DNA served to infer D and trimming. The table has roughly 360,000 clones, 81% seen once. The rearrangement links TRBV7-2 to TRBJ2-7; TRBD2 aligns across 7 bases. The sequence was obtained from a human donor with acute or convalescent COVID-19. The donor label of this sample is uncertain. The sample was peripheral blood. The CDR3 loop is CASSLAASGTYEQYF. The DNA of the CDR3 is TGTGCCAGCAGCTTAGCGGCTAGCGGAACCTACGAGCAGTACTTC.